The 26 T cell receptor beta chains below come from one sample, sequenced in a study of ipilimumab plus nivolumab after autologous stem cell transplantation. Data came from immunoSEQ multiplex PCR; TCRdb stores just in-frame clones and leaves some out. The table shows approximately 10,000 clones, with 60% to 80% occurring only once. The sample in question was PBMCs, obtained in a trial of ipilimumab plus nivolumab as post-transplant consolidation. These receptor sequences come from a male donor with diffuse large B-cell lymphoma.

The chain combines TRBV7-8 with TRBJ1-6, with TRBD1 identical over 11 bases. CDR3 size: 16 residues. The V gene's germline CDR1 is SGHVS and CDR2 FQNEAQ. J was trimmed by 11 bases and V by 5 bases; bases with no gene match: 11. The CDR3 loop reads CASSAKGGTGGPPLHF. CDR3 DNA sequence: TGTGCCAGCAGCGCAAAGGGTGGGACAGGGGGGCCACCCCTCCACTTT.

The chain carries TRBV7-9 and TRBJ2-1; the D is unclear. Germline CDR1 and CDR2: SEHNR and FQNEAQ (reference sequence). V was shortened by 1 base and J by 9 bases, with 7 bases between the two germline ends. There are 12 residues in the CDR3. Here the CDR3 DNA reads TGTGCCAGCAGCTTAGAAATCGGTGAGCAGTTCTTC. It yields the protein CASSLEIGEQFF.

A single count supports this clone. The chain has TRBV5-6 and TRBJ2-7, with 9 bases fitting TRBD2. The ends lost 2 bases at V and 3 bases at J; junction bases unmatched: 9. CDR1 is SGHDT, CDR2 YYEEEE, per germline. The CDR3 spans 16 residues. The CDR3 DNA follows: TGTGCCAGCAGCTTTTTGGCGGGAGGGCCATTCTACGAGCAGTACTTC. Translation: CASSFLAGGPFYEQYF.

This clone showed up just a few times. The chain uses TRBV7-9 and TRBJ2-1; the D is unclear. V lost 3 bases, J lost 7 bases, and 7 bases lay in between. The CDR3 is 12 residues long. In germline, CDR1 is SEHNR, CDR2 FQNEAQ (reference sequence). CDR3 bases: TGTGCCAGCAGCTTGAGAGGAAATGAGCAGTTCTTC. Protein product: CASSLRGNEQFF.

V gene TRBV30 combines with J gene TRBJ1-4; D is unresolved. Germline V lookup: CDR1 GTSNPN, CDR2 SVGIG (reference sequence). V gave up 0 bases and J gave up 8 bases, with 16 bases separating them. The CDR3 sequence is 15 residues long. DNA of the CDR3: TGTGCCTGGAGTGTGACGGCACGCCTTGGGGAAAAACTGTTTTTT. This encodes CAWSVTARLGEKLFF.

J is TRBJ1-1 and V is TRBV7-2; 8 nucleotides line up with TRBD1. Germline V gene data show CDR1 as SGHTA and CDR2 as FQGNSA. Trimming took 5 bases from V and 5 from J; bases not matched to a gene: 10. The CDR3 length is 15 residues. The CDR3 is CASSRMTGVGTEAFF. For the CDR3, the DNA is TGTGCCAGCAGCCGTATGACAGGGGTAGGGACTGAAGCTTTCTTT.

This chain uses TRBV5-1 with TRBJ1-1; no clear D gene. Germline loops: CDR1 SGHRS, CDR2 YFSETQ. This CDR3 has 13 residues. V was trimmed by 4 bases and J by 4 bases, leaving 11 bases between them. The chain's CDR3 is CASSKDAVTEAFF. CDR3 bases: TGCGCCAGCAGCAAGGACGCGGTCACTGAAGCTTTCTTT.

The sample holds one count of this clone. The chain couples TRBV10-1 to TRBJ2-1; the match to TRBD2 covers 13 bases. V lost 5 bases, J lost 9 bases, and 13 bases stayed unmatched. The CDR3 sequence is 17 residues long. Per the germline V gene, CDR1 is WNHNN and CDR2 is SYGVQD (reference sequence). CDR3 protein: CASSLERTSGSLLEQFF. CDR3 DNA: TGCGCCAGCAGTCTCGAACGGACTAGCGGGAGTTTGCTTGAGCAGTTCTTC.

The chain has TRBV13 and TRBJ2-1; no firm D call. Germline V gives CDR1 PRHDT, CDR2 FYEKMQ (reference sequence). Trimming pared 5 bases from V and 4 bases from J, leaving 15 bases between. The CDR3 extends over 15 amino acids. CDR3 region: CASSTRQGPYNEQFF. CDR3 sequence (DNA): TGTGCCAGCAGCACCCGACAAGGCCCTTACAATGAGCAGTTCTTC.

As DNA, the CDR3 is TGTGCCAGAAGCTTGTTGGCAGGGAGAATCGCTTTCTTT. Translation gives CARSLLAGRIAFF. The chain recombines TRBV5-3 with TRBJ1-1, with D possibly being TRBD1 (5 bases). Being an ORF, TRBV5-3 has a function that is uncertain. This CDR3 is built from 13 residues. V was pared by 1 base and J by 11 bases, with 15 bases between.

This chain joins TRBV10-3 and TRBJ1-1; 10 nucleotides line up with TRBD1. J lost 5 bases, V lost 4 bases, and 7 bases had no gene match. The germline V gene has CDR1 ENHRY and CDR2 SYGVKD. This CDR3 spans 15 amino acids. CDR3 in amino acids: CAISARGQGRTEAFF. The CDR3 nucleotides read TGTGCCATCAGTGCGCGGGGACAGGGGCGAACTGAAGCTTTCTTT.

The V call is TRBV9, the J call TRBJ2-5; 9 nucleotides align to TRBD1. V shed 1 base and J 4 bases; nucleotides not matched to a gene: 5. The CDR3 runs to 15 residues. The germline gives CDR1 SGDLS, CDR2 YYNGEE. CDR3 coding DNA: TGTGCCAGCAGCGTAAAAGGGACAGGGATAGAGACCCAGTACTTC. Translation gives CASSVKGTGIETQYF. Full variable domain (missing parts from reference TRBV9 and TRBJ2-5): DSGVTQTPKHLITATGQRVTLRCSPRSGDLSVYWYQQSLDQGLQFLIQYYNGEERAKGNILERFSAQQFPDLHSELNLSSLELGDSALYFCASSVKGTGIETQYFGPGTRLLVL.

The CDR3, as DNA: TGTGCCAGCAGTTATAACTTTGGATCACCCCTCCACTTT. Protein sequence: CASSYNFGSPLHF. The rearrangement uses TRBV27 and TRBJ1-6; D not resolved. V was pared by 4 bases and J by 10 bases, with 11 bases between. CDR1 is MNHEY, CDR2 SMNVEV, per germline (reference sequence). The CDR3 extends over 13 amino acids.

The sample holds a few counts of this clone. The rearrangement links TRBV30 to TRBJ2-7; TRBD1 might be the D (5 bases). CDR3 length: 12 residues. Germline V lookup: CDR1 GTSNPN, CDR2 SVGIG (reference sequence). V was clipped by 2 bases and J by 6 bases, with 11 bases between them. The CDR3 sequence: CAWSLSRAEQYF. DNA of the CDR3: TGTGCCTGGAGTCTCTCCAGGGCCGAGCAGTACTTC.

CDR3 sequence reads: CASSLASWGENIQYF. CDR3 DNA: TGTGCCAGCAGCTTGGCTAGCTGGGGGGAAAACATTCAGTACTTC. This chain connects TRBV5-6 to TRBJ2-4; possible D gene TRBD2, 6 bases. V gave up 0 bases and J gave up 5 bases, with 12 bases separating them. The germline V gene encodes CDR1 SGHDT and CDR2 YYEEEE. The CDR3 loop spans 15 amino acids.

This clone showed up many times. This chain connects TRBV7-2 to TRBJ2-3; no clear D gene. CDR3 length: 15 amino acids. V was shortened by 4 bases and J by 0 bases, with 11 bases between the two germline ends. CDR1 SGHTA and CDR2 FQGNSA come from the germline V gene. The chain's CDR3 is CASSSDWKSTDTQYF. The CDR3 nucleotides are TGTGCCAGCAGCTCAGACTGGAAAAGCACAGATACGCAGTATTTT.

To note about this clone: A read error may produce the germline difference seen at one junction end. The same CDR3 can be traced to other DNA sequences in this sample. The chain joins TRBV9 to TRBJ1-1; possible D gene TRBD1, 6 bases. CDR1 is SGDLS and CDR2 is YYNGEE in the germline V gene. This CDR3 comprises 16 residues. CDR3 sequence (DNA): TGCGCCACCAGCGTAGGGGGAAACGGGGGGAACACTGAAGCTTTCTTT. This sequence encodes CATSVGGNGGNTEAFF.

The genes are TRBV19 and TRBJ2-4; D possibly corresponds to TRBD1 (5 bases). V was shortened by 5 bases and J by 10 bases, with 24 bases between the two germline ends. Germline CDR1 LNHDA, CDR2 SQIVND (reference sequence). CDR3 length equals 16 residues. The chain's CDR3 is CASSAPTAPTKGIQYF. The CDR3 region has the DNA TGTGCCAGTAGTGCGCCGACAGCACCTACCAAGGGAATTCAGTACTTC. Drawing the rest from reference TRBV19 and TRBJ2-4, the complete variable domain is DGGITQSPKYLFRKEGQNVTLSCEQNLNHDAMYWYRQDPGQGLRLIYYSQIVNDFQKGDIAEGYSVSREKKESFPLTVTSAQKNPTAFYLCASSAPTAPTKGIQYFGAGTRLSVL.

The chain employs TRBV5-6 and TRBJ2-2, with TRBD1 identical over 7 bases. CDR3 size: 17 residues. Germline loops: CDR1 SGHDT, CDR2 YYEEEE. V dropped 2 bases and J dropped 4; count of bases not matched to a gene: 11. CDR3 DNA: TGTGCCAGCAGCTTTGCGAGGGGGCTTAATTTCACCGGGGAGCTGTTTTTT. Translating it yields CASSFARGLNFTGELFF.

CDR3 loop: CATSRDWGGSGNTIYF. The CDR3 DNA reads TGTGCCACCAGCAGAGATTGGGGGGGCTCTGGAAACACCATATATTTT. The chain links TRBV15 to TRBJ1-3, with D possibly matching TRBD1 (5 bases). CDR1 LNHNV and CDR2 YYDKDF come from the germline V gene (reference sequence). Trimming stripped 0 bases from V and 0 bases from J, with 9 bases between. The CDR3 consists of 16 residues.

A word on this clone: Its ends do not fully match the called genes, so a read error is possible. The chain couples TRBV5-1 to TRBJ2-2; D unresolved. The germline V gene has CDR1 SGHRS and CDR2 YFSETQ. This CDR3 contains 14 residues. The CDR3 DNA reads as TGCGCCAGCAGCTATTACAGCAACACCAGGGAGCTGTTTTTT. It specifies CASSYYSNTRELFF. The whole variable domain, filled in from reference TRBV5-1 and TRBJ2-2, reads KAGVTQTPRYLIKTRGQQVTLSCSPISGHRSVSWYQQTPGQGLQFLFEYFSETQRNKGNFPGRFSGRQFSNSRSEMNVSTLELGDSALYLCASSYYSNTRELFFGEGSRLTVL.

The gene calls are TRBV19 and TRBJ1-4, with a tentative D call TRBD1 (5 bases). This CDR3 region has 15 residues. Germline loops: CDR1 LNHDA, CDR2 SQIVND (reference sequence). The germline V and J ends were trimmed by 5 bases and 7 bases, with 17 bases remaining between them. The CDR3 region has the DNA TGTGCCAGTAGTCCGGCAGGGCGCTCACCTGAAAAACTGTTTTTT. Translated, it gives CASSPAGRSPEKLFF.

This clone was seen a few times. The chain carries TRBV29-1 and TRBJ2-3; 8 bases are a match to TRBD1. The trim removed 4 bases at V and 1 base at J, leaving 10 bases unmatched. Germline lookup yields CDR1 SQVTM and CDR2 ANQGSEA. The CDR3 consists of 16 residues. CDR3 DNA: TGCAGCGTTGCCGGGACAGGACGGACGGGCACAGATACGCAGTATTTT. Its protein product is CSVAGTGRTGTDTQYF.

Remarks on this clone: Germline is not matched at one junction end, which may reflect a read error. The CDR3 loop reads CASSTPLRNSEAFF. CDR3 sequence (DNA): TGTGCCAGCAGTACCCCTTTAAGGAACTCTGAAGCTTTCTTT. The chain links TRBV6-6 to TRBJ1-1; no firm D call. Germline assignment: CDR1 MNHNY and CDR2 SVGAGI (reference sequence). This CDR3 region has 14 residues.

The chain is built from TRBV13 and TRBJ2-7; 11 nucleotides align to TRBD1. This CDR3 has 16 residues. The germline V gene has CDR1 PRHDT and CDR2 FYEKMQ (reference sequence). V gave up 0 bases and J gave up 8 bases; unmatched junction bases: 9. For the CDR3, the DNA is TGTGCCAGCAGCTTAGGGGTACGGACAGGGGGCGCGAAGCAGTACTTC. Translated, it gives CASSLGVRTGGAKQYF.

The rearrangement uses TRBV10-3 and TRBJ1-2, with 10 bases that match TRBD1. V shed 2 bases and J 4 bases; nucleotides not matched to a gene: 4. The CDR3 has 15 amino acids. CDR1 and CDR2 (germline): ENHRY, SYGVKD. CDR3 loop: CAISEDRGHFYGYTF. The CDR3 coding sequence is TGTGCCATCAGTGAGGACAGGGGGCATTTCTATGGCTACACCTTC.